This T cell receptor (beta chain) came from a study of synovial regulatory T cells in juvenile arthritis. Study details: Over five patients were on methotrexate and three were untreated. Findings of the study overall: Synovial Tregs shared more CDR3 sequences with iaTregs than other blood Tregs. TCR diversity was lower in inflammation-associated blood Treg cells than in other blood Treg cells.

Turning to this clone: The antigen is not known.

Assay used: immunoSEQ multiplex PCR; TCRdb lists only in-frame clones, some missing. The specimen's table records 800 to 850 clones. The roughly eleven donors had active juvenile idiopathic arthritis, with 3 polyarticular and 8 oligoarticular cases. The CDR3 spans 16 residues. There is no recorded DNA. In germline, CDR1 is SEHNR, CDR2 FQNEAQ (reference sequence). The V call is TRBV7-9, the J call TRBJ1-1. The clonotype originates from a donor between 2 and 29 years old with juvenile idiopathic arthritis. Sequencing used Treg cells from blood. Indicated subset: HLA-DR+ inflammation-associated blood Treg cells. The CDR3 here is CASSLFPLDANTEAFF.